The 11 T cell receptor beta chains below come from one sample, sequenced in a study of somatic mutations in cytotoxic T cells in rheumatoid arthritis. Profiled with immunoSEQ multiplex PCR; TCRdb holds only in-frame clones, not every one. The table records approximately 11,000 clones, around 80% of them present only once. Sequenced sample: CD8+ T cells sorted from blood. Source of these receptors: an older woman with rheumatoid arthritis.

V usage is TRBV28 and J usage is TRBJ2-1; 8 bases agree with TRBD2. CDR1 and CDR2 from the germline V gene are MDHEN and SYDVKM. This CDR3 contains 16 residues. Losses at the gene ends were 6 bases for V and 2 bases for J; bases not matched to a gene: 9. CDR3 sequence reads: CASSPSKREPYNEQFF. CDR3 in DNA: TGTGCCAGCAGCCCTTCCAAGCGGGAGCCCTACAATGAGCAGTTCTTC.

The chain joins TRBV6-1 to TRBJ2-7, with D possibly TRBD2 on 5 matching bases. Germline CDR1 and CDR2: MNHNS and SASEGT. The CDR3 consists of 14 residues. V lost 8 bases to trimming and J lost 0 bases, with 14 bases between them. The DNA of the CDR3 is TGTGCCAGCGTGCGGACGGGAAACTCCTACGAGCAGTACTTC. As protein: CASVRTGNSYEQYF.

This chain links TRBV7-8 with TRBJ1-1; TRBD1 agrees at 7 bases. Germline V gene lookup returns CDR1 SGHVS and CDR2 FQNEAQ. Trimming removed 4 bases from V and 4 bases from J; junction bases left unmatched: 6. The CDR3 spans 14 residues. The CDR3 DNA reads TGTGCCAGCAGCTCAGGACAGGTACTCACTGAAGCTTTCTTT. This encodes CASSSGQVLTEAFF.

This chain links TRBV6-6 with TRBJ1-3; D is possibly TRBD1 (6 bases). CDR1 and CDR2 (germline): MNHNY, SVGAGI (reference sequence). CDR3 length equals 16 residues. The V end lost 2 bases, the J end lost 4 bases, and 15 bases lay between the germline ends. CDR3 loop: CASSYPPGVQGNTIYF. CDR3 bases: TGTGCCAGCAGTTACCCCCCAGGGGTGCAAGGAAACACCATATATTTT.

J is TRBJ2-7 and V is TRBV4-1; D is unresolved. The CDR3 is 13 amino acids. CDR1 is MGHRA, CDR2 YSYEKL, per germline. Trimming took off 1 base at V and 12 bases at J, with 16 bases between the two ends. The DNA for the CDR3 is TGCGCCAGCAGCCAAGGGCCAACGGGTTGGCGGTACTTC. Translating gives CASSQGPTGWRYF.

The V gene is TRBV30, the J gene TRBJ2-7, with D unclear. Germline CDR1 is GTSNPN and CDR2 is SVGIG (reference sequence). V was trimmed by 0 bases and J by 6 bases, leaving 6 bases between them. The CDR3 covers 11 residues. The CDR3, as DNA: TGTGCCTGGAGTGTTTTCCGCGAGCAGTACTTC. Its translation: CAWSVFREQYF. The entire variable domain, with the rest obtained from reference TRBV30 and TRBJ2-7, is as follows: SQTIHQWPATLVQPVGSPLSLECTVEGTSNPNLYWYRQAAGRGLQLLFYSVGIGQISSEVPQNLSASRPQDRQFILSSKKLLLSDSGFYLCAWSVFREQYFGPGTRLTVT.

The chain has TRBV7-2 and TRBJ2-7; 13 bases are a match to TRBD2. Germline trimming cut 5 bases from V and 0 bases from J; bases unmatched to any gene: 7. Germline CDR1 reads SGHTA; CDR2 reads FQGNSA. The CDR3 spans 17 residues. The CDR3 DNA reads TGTGCCAGCAGCACGGGACTAGCGGGATACAGCTCCTACGAGCAGTACTTC. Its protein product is CASSTGLAGYSSYEQYF.

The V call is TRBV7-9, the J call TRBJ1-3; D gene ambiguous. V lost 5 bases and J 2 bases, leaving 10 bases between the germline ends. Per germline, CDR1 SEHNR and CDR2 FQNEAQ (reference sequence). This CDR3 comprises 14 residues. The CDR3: CASSKRHAGNTIYF. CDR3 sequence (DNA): TGTGCCAGCAGCAAAAGACATGCTGGAAACACCATATATTTT.

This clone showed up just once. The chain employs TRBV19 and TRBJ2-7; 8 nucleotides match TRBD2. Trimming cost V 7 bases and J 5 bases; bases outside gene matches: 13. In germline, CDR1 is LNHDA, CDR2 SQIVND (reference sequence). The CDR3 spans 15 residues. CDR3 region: CASNLRAGVPNEQYF. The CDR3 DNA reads TGTGCCAGTAATCTTCGAGCGGGAGTACCTAACGAGCAGTACTTC.

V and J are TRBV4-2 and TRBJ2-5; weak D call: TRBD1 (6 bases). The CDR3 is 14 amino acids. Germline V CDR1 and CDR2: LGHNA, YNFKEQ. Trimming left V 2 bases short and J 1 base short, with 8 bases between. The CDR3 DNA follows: TGTGCCAGCAGCCAAAGGACAGCCCAAGAGACCCAGTACTTC. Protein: CASSQRTAQETQYF.

CDR3 protein: CASSSRTSTTYEQYF. DNA for the CDR3: TGTGCCAGCAGCTCTAGGACTAGCACAACCTACGAGCAGTACTTC. The V gene is TRBV7-9, the J gene TRBJ2-7; the match to TRBD2 covers 8 bases. Looked up from germline, CDR1 is SEHNR and CDR2 is FQNEAQ (reference sequence). This CDR3 contains 15 residues. J was trimmed by 2 bases and V by 4 bases; bases with no gene match: 7.